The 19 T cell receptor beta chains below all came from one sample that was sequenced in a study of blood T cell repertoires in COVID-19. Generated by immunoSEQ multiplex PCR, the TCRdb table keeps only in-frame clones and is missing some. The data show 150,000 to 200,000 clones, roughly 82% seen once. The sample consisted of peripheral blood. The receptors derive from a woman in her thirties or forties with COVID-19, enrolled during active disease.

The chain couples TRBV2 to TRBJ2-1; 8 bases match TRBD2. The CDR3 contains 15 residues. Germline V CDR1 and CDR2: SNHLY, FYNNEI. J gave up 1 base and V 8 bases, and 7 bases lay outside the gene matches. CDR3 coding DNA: TGTGCCAGCGGCGGGAGCGGGGGATCCTACAATGAGCAGTTCTTC. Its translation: CASGGSGGSYNEQFF.

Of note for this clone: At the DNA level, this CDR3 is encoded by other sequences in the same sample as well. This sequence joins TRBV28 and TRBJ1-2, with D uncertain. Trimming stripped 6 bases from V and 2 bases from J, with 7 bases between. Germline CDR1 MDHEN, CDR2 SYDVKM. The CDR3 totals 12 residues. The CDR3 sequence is CASSLLNYGYTF. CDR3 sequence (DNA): TGTGCCAGCAGCCTCCTGAACTATGGCTACACCTTC.

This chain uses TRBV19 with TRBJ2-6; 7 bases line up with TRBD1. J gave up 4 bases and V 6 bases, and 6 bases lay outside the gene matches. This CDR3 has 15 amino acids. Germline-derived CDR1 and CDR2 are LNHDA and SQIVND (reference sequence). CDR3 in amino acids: CASSPQGTGANVLTF. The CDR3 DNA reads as TGTGCCAGTAGCCCACAGGGGACCGGGGCCAACGTCCTGACTTTC.

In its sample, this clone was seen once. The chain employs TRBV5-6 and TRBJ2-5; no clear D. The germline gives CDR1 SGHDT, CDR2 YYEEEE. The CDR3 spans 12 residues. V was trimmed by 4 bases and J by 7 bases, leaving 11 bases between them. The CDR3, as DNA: TGTGCCAGCAGCAGATCCTCCGGGACCCAGTACTTC. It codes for CASSRSSGTQYF.

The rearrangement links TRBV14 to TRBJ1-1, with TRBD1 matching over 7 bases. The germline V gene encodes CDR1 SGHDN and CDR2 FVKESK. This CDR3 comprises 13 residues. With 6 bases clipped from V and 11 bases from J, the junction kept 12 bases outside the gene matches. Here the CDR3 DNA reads TGTGCCAGCAGACAGGGGATTGGGGGCGAGGCTTTCTTT. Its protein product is CASRQGIGGEAFF.

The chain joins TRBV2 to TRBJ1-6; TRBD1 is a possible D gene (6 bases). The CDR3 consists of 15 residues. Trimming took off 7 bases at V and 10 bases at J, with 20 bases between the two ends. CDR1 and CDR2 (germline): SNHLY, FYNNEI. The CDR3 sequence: CASTGLWAGASPLHF. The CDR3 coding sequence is TGTGCCAGCACGGGCCTATGGGCAGGGGCCTCACCCCTCCACTTT. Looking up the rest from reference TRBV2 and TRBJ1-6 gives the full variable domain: EPEVTQTPSHQVTQMGQEVILRCVPISNHLYFYWYRQILGQKVEFLVSFYNNEISEKSEIFDDQFSVERPDGSNFTLKIRSTKLEDSAMYFCASTGLWAGASPLHFGNGTRLTVT.

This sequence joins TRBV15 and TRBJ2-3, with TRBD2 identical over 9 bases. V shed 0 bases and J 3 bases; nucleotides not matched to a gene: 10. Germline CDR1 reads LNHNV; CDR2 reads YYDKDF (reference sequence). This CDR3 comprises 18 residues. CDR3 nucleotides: TGTGCCACCAGCAGAGATTCGGTAGCGGGAGTACTTACAGATACGCAGTATTTT. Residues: CATSRDSVAGVLTDTQYF.

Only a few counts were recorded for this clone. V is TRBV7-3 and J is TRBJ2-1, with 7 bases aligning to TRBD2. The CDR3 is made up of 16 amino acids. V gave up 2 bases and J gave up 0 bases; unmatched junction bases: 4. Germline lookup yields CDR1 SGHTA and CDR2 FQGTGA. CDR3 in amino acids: CASSLERELSYNEQFF. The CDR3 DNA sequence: TGTGCCAGCAGCTTAGAGCGGGAACTCTCCTACAATGAGCAGTTCTTC.

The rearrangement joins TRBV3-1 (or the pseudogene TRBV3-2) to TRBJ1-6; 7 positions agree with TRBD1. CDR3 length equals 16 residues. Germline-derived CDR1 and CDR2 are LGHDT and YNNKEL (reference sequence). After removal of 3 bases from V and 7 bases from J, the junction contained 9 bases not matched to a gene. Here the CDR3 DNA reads TGTGCCAGCAGCCACCGAGGACAGGCGAGGAATTCACCCCTCCACTTT. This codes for CASSHRGQARNSPLHF.

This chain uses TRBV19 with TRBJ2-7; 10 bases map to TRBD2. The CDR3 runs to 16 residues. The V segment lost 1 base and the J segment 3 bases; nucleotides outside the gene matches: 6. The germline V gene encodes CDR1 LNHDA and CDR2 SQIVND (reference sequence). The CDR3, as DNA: TGTGCCAGTAGTATAGCAGGACTAGCGGATTTCTACGAGCAGTACTTC. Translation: CASSIAGLADFYEQYF.

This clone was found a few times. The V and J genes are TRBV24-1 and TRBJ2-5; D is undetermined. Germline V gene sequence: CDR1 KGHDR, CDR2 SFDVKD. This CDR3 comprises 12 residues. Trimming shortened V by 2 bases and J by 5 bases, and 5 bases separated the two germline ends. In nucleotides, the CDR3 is TGTGCCACCAGTGATTCACGGGAGACCCAGTACTTC. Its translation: CATSDSRETQYF.

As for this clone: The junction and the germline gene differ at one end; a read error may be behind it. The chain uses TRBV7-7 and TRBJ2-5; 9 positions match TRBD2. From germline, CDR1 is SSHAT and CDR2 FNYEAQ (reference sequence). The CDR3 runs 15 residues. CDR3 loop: CASSFGAGGLETQYF. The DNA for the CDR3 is TGTGCTAGCAGCTTCGGAGCGGGGGGACTTGAGACCCAGTACTTC.

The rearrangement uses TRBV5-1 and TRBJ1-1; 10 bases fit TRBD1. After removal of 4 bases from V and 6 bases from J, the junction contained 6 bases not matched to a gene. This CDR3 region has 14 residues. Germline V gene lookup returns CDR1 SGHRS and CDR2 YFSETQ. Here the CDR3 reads CASSAGQGISEAFF. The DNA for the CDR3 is TGCGCCAGCAGCGCGGGACAGGGGATCTCTGAAGCTTTCTTT.

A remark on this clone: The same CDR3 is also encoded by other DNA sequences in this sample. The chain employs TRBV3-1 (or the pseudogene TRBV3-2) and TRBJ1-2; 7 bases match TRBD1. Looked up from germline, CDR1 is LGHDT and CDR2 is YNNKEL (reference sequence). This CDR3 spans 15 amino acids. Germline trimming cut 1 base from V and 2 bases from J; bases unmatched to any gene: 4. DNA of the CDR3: TGTGCCAGCAGCCAAGTAGGAGGGGGCAACTATGGCTACACCTTC. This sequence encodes CASSQVGGGNYGYTF.

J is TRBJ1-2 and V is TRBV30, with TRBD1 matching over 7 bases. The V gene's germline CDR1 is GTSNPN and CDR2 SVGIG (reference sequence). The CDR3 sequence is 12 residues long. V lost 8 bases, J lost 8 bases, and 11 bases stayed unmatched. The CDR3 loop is CAAGQEVWGYTF. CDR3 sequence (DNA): TGTGCCGCCGGACAGGAGGTTTGGGGCTACACCTTC.

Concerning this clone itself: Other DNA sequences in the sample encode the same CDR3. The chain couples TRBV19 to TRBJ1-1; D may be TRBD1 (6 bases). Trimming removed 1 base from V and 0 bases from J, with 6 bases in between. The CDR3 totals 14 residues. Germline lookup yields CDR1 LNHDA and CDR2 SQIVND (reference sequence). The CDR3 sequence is CASSIGGLNTEAFF. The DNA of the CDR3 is TGTGCCAGTAGTATAGGGGGGCTGAACACTGAAGCTTTCTTT.

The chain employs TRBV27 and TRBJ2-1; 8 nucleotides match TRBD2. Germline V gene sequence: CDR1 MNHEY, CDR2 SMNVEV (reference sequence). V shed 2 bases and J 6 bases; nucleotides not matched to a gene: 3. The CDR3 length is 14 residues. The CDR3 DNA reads TGTGCCAGCAGTTTAAAAGCGGGAGTCAATGAGCAGTTCTTC. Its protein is CASSLKAGVNEQFF.

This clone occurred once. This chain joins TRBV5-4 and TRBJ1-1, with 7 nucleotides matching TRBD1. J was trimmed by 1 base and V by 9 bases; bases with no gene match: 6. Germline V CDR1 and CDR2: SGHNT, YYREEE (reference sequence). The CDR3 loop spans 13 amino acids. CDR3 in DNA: TGTGCCATCACGACAGGGCCGAACACTGAAGCTTTCTTT. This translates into CAITTGPNTEAFF.

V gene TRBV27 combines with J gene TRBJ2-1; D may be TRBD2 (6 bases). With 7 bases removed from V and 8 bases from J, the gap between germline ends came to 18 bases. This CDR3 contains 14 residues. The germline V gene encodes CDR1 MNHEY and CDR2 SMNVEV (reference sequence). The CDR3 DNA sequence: TGTGCCAGCAAAGGGGTCGGGAGCTTCGATGAGCAGTTCTTC. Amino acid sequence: CASKGVGSFDEQFF.